This T cell receptor (beta chain) was sequenced for a study of T cell repertoires in cytomegalovirus infection. Study as a whole: In the study, CMV epitopes included recently identified HLA-C-restricted and well-studied HLA-B-restricted ones. Matching HLA type, along with CMV infection, was indicated by public TCR beta signatures.

TCRdb analysed the reads with MiXCR anew, one entry per CDR3 protein. The top ten clones hold 41% of a sample with roughly 120,000 distinct CDR3 sequences, around 30% of them seen once. The V end lost 6 bases, the J end lost 4 bases, and 12 bases lay between the germline ends. This CDR3 contains 14 residues. This clonotype was seen only a few times. As yet, its antigen is unknown. The source is a human donor in good health (CMV status not recorded). Some clones in this sample may be carry-over from other donors' samples. The sample here was CD8+ T cells from cultured PBMCs, taken from culture after CMV antigen stimulation. The J gene is TRBJ2-2, the V gene TRBV12-3 or TRBV12-4, with D possibly matching TRBD1 (6 bases). The CDR3 loop is CASSQTGFTGELFF. In DNA, the CDR3 is TGTGCCAGCAGCCAGACAGGATTCACCGGGGAGCTGTTTTTT.